This T cell receptor (beta chain) derives from a study of cytomegalovirus exposure and HLA in healthy donors. Across the whole study: The 120 or so validation repertoires and the approximately 700 first-cohort repertoires shared a platform, a later analysis reported.

Note on this clone: The antigen remains undetermined.

Germline V gene lookup returns CDR1 SGHTS and CDR2 YDEGEE. The CDR3 is 14 amino acids. Trimming at V came to 0 bases and at J to 6 bases, leaving 4 bases not matched to a gene. It was the approximately 110-subject validation cohort, separate from the roughly 700-subject first cohort, to which the donors belonged. Study findings and constraints: The authors listed over 150 TCR beta chains as cytomegalovirus-associated. There were some public TCRs occurring in many donors, but most TCR sequences were rare.

Sequenced by immunoSEQ multiplex PCR; TCRdb stores in-frame clones only, minus some. Found here are under 200,000 clones, roughly 91% of them singletons; the top ten hold roughly 4.2%. The V and J genes are TRBV5-8 and TRBJ1-2, with 8 bases fitting TRBD1. The sequence was collected from a man between 18 and 29 years old in good health and CMV-seropositive. Input material: PBMCs. CDR3 protein: CASSLGQGRNGYTF. CDR3 DNA: TGTGCCAGCAGCTTGGGACAGGGGAGGAATGGCTACACCTTC.